This TCR beta chain was sequenced for a study of T cell changes during pregnancy in multiple sclerosis. Using immunoSEQ multiplex PCR, the repertoire was profiled, and TCRdb retains in-frame clones only, with some absent. The sample has around 28,000 clones; approximately 88% are singletons. The CDR3 has 13 amino acids. CDR1 SGHAT and CDR2 FQDESV come from the germline V gene (reference sequence). With 6 bases removed from V and 8 bases from J, the gap between germline ends came to 16 bases. Sequences were derived from CD4+ T cells from peripheral blood mononuclear cells, sampled in the first trimester of pregnancy. The receptor comes from a female donor in good health, enrolled as a control in a pregnancy study. The chain has TRBV11-1 and TRBJ1-2; maybe TRBD1 (5 bases). Written as DNA, the CDR3 is TGTGCCAGCAGAGAGGCAGGGAAGGAGGGCTACACCTTC. Protein product: CASREAGKEGYTF.